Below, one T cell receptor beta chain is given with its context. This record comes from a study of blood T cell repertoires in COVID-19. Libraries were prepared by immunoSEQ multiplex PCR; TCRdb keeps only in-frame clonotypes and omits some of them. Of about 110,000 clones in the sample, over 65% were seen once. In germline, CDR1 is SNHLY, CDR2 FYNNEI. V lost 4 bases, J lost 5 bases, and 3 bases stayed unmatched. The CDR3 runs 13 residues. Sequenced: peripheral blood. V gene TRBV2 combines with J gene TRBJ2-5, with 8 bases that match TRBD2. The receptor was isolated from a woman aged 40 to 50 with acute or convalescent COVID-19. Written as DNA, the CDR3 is TGTGCCAGCAGTGGCGGGGGGCACGAGACCCAGTACTTC. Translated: CASSGGGHETQYF.